What follows are 2 T cell receptor beta chains derived from one specimen sequenced in a study of CD8 T cells in ankylosing spondylitis. A single record per CDR3 protein comes from TCRdb applying MiXCR to the 5' RACE reads. The sample lists about 310,000 distinct CDR3 sequences, around 20% occurring once. The sequencing sample was made of blood, either unsorted or a sorted T cell fraction (not recorded which). These receptors came from a female donor with ankylosing spondylitis or in good health (not recorded which).

The rearrangement uses TRBV13 and TRBJ1-5; D not certain. The CDR3 extends over 13 amino acids. V was cut by 2 bases and J by 2 bases, with 4 bases left in between. From germline, CDR1 is PRHDT and CDR2 FYEKMQ (reference sequence). CDR3 protein: CASSLSRNQPQHF. Written as DNA, the CDR3 is TGTGCCAGCAGCTTAAGTCGCAATCAGCCCCAGCATTTT.

This clonotype was seen more than once but under ten times. The V gene is TRBV24-1, the J gene TRBJ2-1, with TRBD1 as a possible D gene (6 bases). Germline V gives CDR1 KGHDR, CDR2 SFDVKD. This CDR3 region has 15 residues. V dropped 11 bases and J dropped 7 bases, with 23 bases sitting between them. CDR3 sequence reads: CAISQQGGLWNEQFF. The CDR3 nucleotides read TGTGCCATTTCTCAACAGGGTGGTCTATGGAATGAGCAGTTCTTC.